This is a list of T cell receptor beta chains from one sample in a study of technical replicates of blood from several donors. Sequencing used immunoSEQ multiplex PCR; TCRdb keeps in-frame clones, though not all of them. In the table there are over 50,000 clones, approximately 86% of which are singletons. Sequencing was done on a sample of PBMCs. Receptors were obtained from a human donor in good health. Some clones in this sample may be carry-over from other donors' samples. Each CDR3 is given with its conserved first and last residue. Fields, in order: V gene, clone size, J gene, D gene, CDR3 DNA, CDR3 protein. D genes are given only for firm matches. Rows give clone size only sometimes, using once, few, many, or a class for an expanded clone.

TRBV5-4,.,TRBJ2-1,TRBD2,TGTGCCAGCAGCTTTAGCGGGAGGGCCGGGGGTGAGCAGTTCTTC,CASSFSGRAGGEQFF
TRBV5-4,.,TRBJ2-5,TRBD2,TGTGCCAGCAGCTTGGGTCGAGCGGGGGTTCAAGAGACCCAGTACTTC,CASSLGRAGVQETQYF
TRBV7-2,.,TRBJ1-5,.,TGTGCCAGCAGCCCAAGCGGGGGGCCGGGGAGCAATCAGCCCCAGCATTTT,CASSPSGGPGSNQPQHF
TRBV6-5,.,TRBJ1-1,TRBD1,TGTGCCAGCAGTTACTCGCCCCGCCAGGGGGCTGAAGCTTTCTTT,CASSYSPRQGAEAFF
TRBV4-2,.,TRBJ2-7,TRBD2,TGTGCCAGCAGCCAAGCAGAGGGACTAAACTACGAGCAGTACTTC,CASSQAEGLNYEQYF
TRBV7-2,.,TRBJ2-7,TRBD2,TGTGCCAGCAGCCCAACTAGCGACACCTACGAGCAGTACTTC,CASSPTSDTYEQYF
TRBV7-9,few,TRBJ1-6,TRBD1,TGTGCCAGCAGCAGCCGGGACAGGGGTAATTCACCCCTCCACTTT,CASSSRDRGNSPLHF
TRBV6-5,.,TRBJ2-7,.,TGTGCCAGCAGTTATAATGTCGGGGGCGAGCAGTACTTC,CASSYNVGGEQYF
TRBV21-1,.,TRBJ1-1,.,TGTGCCAGCAGCGCCCTATCAGGGATGAACACTGAGGCTTTCTTT,CASSALSGMNTEAFF
TRBV27,.,TRBJ1-2,TRBD1,TGTGCCAGCAGTGGGGGGGACAGGGTCCAGGTTGGCTACACCTTC,CASSGGDRVQVGYTF
TRBV19,.,TRBJ1-5,.,TGTGCCAGTAGTAGGGACAACTGGAATCAGCCCCAGCATTTT,CASSRDNWNQPQHF
TRBV4-1,.,TRBJ2-7,TRBD2,TGCGCCAGCAGCCAAGGATTAGCGGGAGCAAAGGAGCAGTACTTC,CASSQGLAGAKEQYF
TRBV7-3,.,TRBJ2-1,TRBD2,TGTGCCAGCAGCTTATCTAGCGGGAGTAATGAGCAGTTCTTC,CASSLSSGSNEQFF
TRBV5-1,.,TRBJ2-1,TRBD2,TGCGCCAGCAGCGGAAGCGGGGCATACAATGAGCAGTTCTTC,CASSGSGAYNEQFF
TRBV7-9,.,TRBJ1-2,.,TGTGCCACTGGGGCAGGGGACTATGGCTACACCTTC,CATGAGDYGYTF
TRBV5-6,.,TRBJ2-3,TRBD2,TGTGCCAGCTCGGTGGGCGGGAGGGGTGGAGATACGCAGTATTTT,CASSVGGRGGDTQYF
TRBV7-2,.,TRBJ2-3,TRBD2,TGTGCCAGCAGCATAAGCGGGACTAGCGGGAGGACAGATACGCAGTATTTT,CASSISGTSGRTDTQYF
TRBV25-1,.,TRBJ2-7,.,TGTGCCAGCAGTGAAATAGGGACATCAAACTACGAGCAGTACTTC,CASSEIGTSNYEQYF
TRBV7-9,.,TRBJ2-5,.,TGTGCCAGCAGCTACAACCAGGGGCCCTCGGAGACCCAGTACTTC,CASSYNQGPSETQYF
TRBV7-6,.,TRBJ2-7,TRBD2,TGTGCCAGCAGCTTAGCGTCGACTAGCGGGAGCTACGAGCAGTACTTC,CASSLASTSGSYEQYF
TRBV5-1,.,TRBJ2-7,.,TGCGCCAGCAGCTTTCAGGCGGGTAGTCCCGTCTACGAGCAGTACTTC,CASSFQAGSPVYEQYF
TRBV4-1,.,TRBJ2-7,.,TGCGCCAGCAGCCAATTCCTCCCCTCCTACGAGCAGTACTTC,CASSQFLPSYEQYF
TRBV25-1,.,TRBJ2-7,.,TGTGCCAGCAGTGAACCAGACAGAACCTACGAGCAGTACTTC,CASSEPDRTYEQYF
TRBV6-1,once,TRBJ1-2,.,TGTGCCAGCAACCAGAATAATGGAGGCGGCTATGGCTACACCTTC,CASNQNNGGGYGYTF
TRBV5-1,.,TRBJ1-3,TRBD1,TGCGCCAGCAGCTTGGCAGGGGGCGATGGAAACACCATATATTTT,CASSLAGGDGNTIYF
TRBV21-1,.,TRBJ2-7,.,TGTGCCAGCAGCCCCCAAGCCAACGAGCAGTACTTC,CASSPQANEQYF
TRBV5-4,.,TRBJ2-5,TRBD2,TGTGCCAGCAGCTTCCGACTAGCGGGGGGCCAACAAGAGACCCAGTACTTC,CASSFRLAGGQQETQYF
TRBV4-3,.,TRBJ2-3,.,TGCGCCAGCAGCCAAGACCCGTCAGATACGCAGTATTTT,CASSQDPSDTQYF
TRBV18,.,TRBJ2-1,.,TGTGCCAGCTCACCACCATCATCCCGGGATGAGCAGTTCTTC,CASSPPSSRDEQFF
TRBV5-1,.,TRBJ2-7,TRBD2,TGCGCCAGCAGCTTGGTTGGGACTAGCGGGGCCGACACCCGCTCCTACGAGCAGTACTTC,CASSLVGTSGADTRSYEQYF
TRBV19,.,TRBJ1-3,.,TGTGCCAGTCTAGGGAGAACTTCTGGAAACACCATATATTTT,CASLGRTSGNTIYF
TRBV29-1,.,TRBJ2-7,TRBD1,TGCAGCGTCGGGACAGTCTACGAGCAGTACTTC,CSVGTVYEQYF
TRBV6-1,.,TRBJ2-1,.,TGTGCCAGCAGTGAAGAGGGCGGGGACTACAATGAGCAGTTCTTC,CASSEEGGDYNEQFF
TRBV4-3,.,TRBJ2-7,.,TGCGCCAGCAGCCCCCTCACGGGGGTAACGCGCGAGCAGTACTTC,CASSPLTGVTREQYF
TRBV4-2,.,TRBJ2-1,TRBD2,TGTGCCAGCAGCCAACCCGGGACTATCACGAGAAATGAGCAGTTCTTC,CASSQPGTITRNEQFF
TRBV6-8,.,TRBJ2-3,TRBD2,TGTGCCAGCACCATCGTAGGGACTAGCGGAAATTATACGCAGTATTTT,CASTIVGTSGNYTQYF
TRBV7-2,.,TRBJ2-2,TRBD2,TGTGCCAGCAGCTTGGGGACTAGCGGGAGCACCGGGGAGCTGTTTTTT,CASSLGTSGSTGELFF
TRBV11-2,.,TRBJ2-4,TRBD2,TGTGCCAGCAGCGTTCAAGCGGGGGCTAAAAACATTCAGTACTTC,CASSVQAGAKNIQYF
TRBV10-1,few,TRBJ1-3,TRBD1,TGCGCCAGCAGCGGGAGGACAGGGGGGCGCTCTGGAAACACCATATATTTT,CASSGRTGGRSGNTIYF
TRBV30,once,TRBJ1-6,.,TGTGCCTGGAGTGGACAGTATAATTCACCCCTCCACTTT,CAWSGQYNSPLHF
TRBV7-2,.,TRBJ2-1,.,TGTGCCAGCAGGAGACACCTGCTGGAGGACAATGAGCAGTTCTTC,CASRRHLLEDNEQFF
TRBV6-5,.,TRBJ2-3,TRBD2,TGTGCCAGCAGCCATACAGCGGGGTACACAGATACGCAGTATTTT,CASSHTAGYTDTQYF
TRBV5-4,.,TRBJ2-7,TRBD2,TGTGCCAGCAGCCGTTGGACTAGCGGGTCTGGGGACGAGCAGTACTTC,CASSRWTSGSGDEQYF
TRBV29-1,.,TRBJ1-6,.,TGCAGCGTTCGGCAGGGCATTGATTCACCCCTCCACTTT,CSVRQGIDSPLHF
TRBV9,.,TRBJ1-2,TRBD1,TGTGCCAGCAGCCGTCAACCCACAGGGGACTATGGCTACACCTTC,CASSRQPTGDYGYTF
TRBV19,few,TRBJ2-2,.,TGTGCCAGTAGTAATAGCGGGAACACCGGGGAGCTGTTTTTT,CASSNSGNTGELFF
TRBV4-1,few,TRBJ2-3,.,TGCGCCAGCAAAGTAGGACTCGGAGATACGCAGTATTTT,CASKVGLGDTQYF
TRBV11-3,.,TRBJ2-1,TRBD1,TGTGCCAGCAGCTCGACAGGGGAGCAGTTCTTC,CASSSTGEQFF
TRBV4-1,.,TRBJ2-4,TRBD1,TGCGCCAGCAGCCAAGACGTGAGAGACAGGGGCGAATGGGCCAAAAACATTCAGTACTTC,CASSQDVRDRGEWAKNIQYF
TRBV7-6,.,TRBJ2-7,TRBD2,TGTGCCAGCAGCAGCCGGGCTAGCGGAGGGAGGGCCTACGAGCAGTACTTC,CASSSRASGGRAYEQYF
TRBV20-1,.,TRBJ2-1,.,TGCAGTGCTATGTTGCGCGTCGAGCAGTTCTTC,CSAMLRVEQFF
TRBV6-5,.,TRBJ1-1,.,TGTGCCAGCAGTTTCAGTTTGAACACTGAAGCTTTCTTT,CASSFSLNTEAFF
TRBV5-5,.,TRBJ1-2,.,TGTGCCAGCAGCGGGACACTCTATGGCTACACCTTC,CASSGTLYGYTF
TRBV4-1,.,TRBJ1-1,TRBD1,TGCGCCAGCAGCCAAGGGGCAGGGGGGAACACTGAAGCTTTCTTT,CASSQGAGGNTEAFF
TRBV18,.,TRBJ2-7,TRBD2,TGTGCCAGCTCGCAGCGGGGGCTCTCCTACGAGCAGTACTTC,CASSQRGLSYEQYF
TRBV7-2,.,TRBJ2-7,TRBD2,TGTGCCAGCAGTCCCGGGACTATACTCTACGAGCAGTACTTC,CASSPGTILYEQYF